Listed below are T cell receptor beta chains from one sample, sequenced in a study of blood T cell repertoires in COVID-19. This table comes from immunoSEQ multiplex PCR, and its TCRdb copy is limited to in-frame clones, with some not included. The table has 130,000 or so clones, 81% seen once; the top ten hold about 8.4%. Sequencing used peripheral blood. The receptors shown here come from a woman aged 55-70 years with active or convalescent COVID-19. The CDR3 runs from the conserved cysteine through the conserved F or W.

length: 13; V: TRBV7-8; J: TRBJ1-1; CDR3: CASSLRRGTEAFF
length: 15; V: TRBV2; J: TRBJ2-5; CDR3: CASSVLGQTQETQYF
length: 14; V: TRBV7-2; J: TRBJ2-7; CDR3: CASSLQEGPYEQYF
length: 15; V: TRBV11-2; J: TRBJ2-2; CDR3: CASSPYLAGGGELFF
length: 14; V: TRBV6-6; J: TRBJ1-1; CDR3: CASSYSTPGVEAFF
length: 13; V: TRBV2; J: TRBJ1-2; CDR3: CASTRDSIMGYTF
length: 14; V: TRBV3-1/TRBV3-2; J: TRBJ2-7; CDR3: CASSRGGGNYEQYF
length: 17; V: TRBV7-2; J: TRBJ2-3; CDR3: CASSLVVSGVFVDTQYF
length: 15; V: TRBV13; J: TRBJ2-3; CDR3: CASSPSSAGGNTQYF
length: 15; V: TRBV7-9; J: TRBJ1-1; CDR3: CASSLVDGWHTEAFF
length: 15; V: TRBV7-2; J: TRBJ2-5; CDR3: CASSLDGRALETQYF
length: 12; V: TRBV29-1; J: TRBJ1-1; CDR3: CSVSDIWTEAFF
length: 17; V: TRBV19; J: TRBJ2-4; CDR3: CASSGQDIRRGKNIQYF
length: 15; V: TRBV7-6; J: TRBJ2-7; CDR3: CASSLTGVGSYEQYF
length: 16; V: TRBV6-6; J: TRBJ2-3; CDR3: CASSYTASGRLDTQYF
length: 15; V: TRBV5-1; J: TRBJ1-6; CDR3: CASSLLQGGNSPLHF
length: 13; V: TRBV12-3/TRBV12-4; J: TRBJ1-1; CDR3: CASSFQGNTEAFF
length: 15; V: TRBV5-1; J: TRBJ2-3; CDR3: CASSLGGGGTDTQYF
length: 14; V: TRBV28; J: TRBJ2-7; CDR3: CASSQGRRVGEQYF
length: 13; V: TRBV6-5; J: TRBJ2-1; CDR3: CASSSGRMNEQFF
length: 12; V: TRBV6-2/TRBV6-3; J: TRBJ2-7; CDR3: CASSGQGYEQYF
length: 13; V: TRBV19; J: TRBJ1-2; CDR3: CASSIGAEGVYTF
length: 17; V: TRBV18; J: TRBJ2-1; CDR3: CASSPTSTGNSYNEQFF
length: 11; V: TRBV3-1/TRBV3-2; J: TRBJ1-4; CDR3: CASSQGTGKFF
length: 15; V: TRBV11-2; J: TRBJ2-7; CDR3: CASSLGTDAQHEQYF
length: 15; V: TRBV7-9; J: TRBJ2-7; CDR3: CASSALAGGQYQQYF
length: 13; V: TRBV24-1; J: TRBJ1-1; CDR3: CATSDQPDSEAFF
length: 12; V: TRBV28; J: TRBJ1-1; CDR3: CASSVWTAEAFF
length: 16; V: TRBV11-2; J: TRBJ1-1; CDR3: CASSLVRPTGGTEAFF
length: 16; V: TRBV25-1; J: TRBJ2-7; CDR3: CASSGGLAGTGYEQYF
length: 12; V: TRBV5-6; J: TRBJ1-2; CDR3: CASSFQGYGYTF
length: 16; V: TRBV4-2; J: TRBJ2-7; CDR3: CASSQETGTGLYEQYF
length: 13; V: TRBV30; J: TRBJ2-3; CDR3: CAWRVRGIDTQYF
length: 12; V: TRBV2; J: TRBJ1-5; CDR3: CASNRYNQPQHF
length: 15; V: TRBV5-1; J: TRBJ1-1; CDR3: CASSWQGGLNTEAFF
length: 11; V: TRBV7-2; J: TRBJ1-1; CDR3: CASSTQVEAFF
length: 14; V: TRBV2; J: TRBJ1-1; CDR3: CASSETGTRAEAFF
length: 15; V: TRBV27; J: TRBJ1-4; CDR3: CASSLRQTTNEKLFF
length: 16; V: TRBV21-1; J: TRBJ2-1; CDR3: CASSSPYWGSKREQFF
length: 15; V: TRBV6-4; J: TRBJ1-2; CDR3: CASSDTPTGLGGYTF
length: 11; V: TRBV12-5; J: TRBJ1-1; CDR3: CASGFHTKAFF
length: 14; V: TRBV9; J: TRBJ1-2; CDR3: CASSYGTPTGGYTF
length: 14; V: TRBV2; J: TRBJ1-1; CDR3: CASSERQGAGEAFF
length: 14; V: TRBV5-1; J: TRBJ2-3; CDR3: CASSLQGGGDTQYF
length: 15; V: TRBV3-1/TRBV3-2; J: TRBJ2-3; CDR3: CASSQGLASTDTQYF
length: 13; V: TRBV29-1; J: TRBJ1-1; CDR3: CSAGGQLNTEAFF
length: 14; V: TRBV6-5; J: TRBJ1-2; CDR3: CASSYFGGNYGYTF
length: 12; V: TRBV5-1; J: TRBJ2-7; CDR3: CASSLDRGEQYF
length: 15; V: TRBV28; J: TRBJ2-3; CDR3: CASSSGLGLRDTQYF